These 5 T cell receptor beta chains originate from one sample sequenced in a study of shared clonotypes between healthy human individuals. CD45RO negativity and positive selection for CCR7 defined naive CD8 cells, a population that excluded terminally differentiated effector memory CD45RA+ cells. Profiling relied on immunoSEQ multiplex PCR, and the TCRdb table lists in-frame clones only, not all of them. This table has millions of clones, 93% appearing once. Sequenced material: naive CD8+ T cells from PBMCs. The origin of the receptors is a man aged 18 to 35 in good health. Some clones in this sample may be carry-over from other donors' samples.

The V call is TRBV14, the J call TRBJ2-7, with 11 positions matching TRBD1. The CDR3 sequence is 16 residues long. J was trimmed by 2 bases and V by 2 bases; bases with no gene match: 5. Germline lookup yields CDR1 SGHDN and CDR2 FVKESK. The DNA for the CDR3 is TGTGCCAGCAGCCAAACCACGGGACAGGGGGCCTACGAGCAGTACTTC. Its protein is CASSQTTGQGAYEQYF.

The genes are TRBV29-1 and TRBJ2-2, with TRBD1 identical over 8 bases. CDR1 is SQVTM, CDR2 ANQGSEA, per germline. The junction had 9 bases not matched to a gene; V was cut back by 1 base and J by 5 bases. This CDR3 contains 16 residues. As DNA, the CDR3 is TGCAGCGTTGAAGGCCAGCCAGGGGGCAGGACCGGGGAGCTGTTTTTT. This encodes CSVEGQPGGRTGELFF.

V is TRBV30 and J is TRBJ2-7, with 10 bases that match TRBD2. The CDR3 sequence is 15 residues long. With 1 base clipped from V and 3 bases from J, the junction kept 6 bases outside the gene matches. The germline gives CDR1 GTSNPN, CDR2 SVGIG (reference sequence). CDR3 region: CAWSGTSGGLYEQYF. The CDR3 DNA is TGTGCCTGGAGTGGGACTAGCGGAGGCCTCTACGAGCAGTACTTC.

CDR3 in amino acids: CASSVVGAVSYNEQFF. The CDR3 nucleotides are TGTGCCAGCAGTGTCGTGGGGGCGGTCTCCTACAATGAGCAGTTCTTC. The chain is built from TRBV6-1 and TRBJ2-1; D might be TRBD1 (6 bases). Germline V lookup: CDR1 MNHNS, CDR2 SASEGT. V lost 4 bases to trimming and J lost 0 bases, with 13 bases between them. This CDR3 is built from 16 residues.

The chain couples TRBV7-9 to TRBJ2-1; 7 bases map to TRBD1. Looked up from germline, CDR1 is SEHNR and CDR2 is FQNEAQ (reference sequence). The CDR3 is 11 residues long. The trim removed 8 bases at V and 8 bases at J, leaving 3 bases unmatched. This chain's CDR3 is CASLGGDEQFF. As DNA, the CDR3 is TGTGCCAGCCTAGGGGGCGATGAGCAGTTCTTC.